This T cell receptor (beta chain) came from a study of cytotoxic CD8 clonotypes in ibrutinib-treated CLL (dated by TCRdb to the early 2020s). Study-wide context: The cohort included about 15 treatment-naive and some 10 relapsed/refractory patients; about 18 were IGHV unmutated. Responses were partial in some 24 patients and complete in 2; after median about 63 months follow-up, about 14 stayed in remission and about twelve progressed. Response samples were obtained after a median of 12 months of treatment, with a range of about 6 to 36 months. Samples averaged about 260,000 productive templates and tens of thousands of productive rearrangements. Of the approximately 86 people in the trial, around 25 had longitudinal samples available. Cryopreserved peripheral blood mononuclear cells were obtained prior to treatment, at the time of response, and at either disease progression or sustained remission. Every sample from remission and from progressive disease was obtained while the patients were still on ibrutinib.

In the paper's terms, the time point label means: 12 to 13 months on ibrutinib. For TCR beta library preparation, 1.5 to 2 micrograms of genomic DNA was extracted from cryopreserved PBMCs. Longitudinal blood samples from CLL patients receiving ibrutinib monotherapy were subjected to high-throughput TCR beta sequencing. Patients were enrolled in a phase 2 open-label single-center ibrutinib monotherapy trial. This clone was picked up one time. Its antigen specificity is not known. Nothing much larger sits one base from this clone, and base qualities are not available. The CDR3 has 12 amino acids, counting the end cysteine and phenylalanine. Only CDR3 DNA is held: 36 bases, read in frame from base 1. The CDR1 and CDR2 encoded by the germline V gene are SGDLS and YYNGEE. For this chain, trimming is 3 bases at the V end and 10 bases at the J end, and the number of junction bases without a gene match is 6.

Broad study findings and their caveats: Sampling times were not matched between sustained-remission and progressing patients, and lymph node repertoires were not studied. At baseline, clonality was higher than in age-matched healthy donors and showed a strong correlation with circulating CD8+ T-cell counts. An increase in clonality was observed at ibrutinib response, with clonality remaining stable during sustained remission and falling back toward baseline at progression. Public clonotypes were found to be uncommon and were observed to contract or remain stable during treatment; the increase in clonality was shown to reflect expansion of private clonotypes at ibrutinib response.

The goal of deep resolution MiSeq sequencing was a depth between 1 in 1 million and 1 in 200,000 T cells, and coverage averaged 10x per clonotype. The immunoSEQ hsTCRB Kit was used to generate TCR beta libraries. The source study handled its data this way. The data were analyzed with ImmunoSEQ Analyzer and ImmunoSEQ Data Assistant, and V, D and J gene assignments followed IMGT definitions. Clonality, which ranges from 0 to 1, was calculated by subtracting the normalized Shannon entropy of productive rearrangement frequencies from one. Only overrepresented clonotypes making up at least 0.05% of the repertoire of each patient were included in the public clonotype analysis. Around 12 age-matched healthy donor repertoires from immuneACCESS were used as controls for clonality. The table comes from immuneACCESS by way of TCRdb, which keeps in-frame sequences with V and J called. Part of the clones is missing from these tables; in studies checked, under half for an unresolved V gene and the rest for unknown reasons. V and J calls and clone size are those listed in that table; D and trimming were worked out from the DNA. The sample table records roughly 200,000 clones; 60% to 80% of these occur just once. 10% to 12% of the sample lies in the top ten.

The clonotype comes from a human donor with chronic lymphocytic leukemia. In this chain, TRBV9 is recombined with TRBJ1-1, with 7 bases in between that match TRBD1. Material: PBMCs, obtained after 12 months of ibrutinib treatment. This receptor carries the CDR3 CASSATGARAFF. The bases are TGTGCCAGCAGCGCTACAGGGGCGCGAGCTTTCTTT.